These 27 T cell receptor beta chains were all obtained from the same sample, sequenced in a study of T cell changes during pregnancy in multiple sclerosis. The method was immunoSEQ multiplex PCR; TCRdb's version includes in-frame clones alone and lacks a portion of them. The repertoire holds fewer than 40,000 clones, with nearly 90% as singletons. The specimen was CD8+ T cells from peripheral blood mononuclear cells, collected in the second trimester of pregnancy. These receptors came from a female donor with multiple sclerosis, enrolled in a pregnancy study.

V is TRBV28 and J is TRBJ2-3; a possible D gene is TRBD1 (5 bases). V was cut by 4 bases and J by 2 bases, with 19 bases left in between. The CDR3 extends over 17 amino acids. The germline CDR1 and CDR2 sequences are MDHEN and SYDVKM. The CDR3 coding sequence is TGTGCCAGCAGTTATCCCGTAACCGGACACTCCACAGATACGCAGTATTTT. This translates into CASSYPVTGHSTDTQYF.

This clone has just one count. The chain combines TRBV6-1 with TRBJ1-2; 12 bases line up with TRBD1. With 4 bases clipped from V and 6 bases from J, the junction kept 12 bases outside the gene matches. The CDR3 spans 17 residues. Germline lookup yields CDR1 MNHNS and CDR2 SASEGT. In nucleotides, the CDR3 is TGTGCCAGCAGTGGATTCCCGGGACAGGGGGCAGAGAATGGCTACACCTTC. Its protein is CASSGFPGQGAENGYTF.

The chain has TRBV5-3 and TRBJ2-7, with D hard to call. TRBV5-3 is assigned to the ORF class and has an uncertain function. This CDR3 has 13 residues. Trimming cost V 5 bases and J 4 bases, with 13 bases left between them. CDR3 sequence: CARRCLKAYEQYF. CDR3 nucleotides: TGTGCCAGAAGATGTCTAAAAGCTTACGAGCAGTACTTC.

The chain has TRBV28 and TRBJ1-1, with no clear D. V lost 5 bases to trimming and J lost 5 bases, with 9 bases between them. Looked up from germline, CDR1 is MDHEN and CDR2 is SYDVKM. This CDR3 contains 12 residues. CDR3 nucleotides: TGTGCCAGCAGTACCCCCGGGACTGAAGCTTTCTTT. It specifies CASSTPGTEAFF. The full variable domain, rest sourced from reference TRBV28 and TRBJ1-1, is DVKVTQSSRYLVKRTGEKVFLECVQDMDHENMFWYRQDPGLGLRLIYFSYDVKMKEKGDIPEGYSVSREKKERFSLILESASTNQTSMYLCASSTPGTEAFFGQGTRLTVV.

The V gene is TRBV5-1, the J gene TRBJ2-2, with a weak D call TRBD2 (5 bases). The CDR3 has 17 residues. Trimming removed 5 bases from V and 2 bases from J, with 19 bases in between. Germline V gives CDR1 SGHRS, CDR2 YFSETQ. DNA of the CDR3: TGCGCCAGCAGTCCTCGACGGACGGGGAGTAACACCGGGGAGCTGTTTTTT. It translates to CASSPRRTGSNTGELFF.

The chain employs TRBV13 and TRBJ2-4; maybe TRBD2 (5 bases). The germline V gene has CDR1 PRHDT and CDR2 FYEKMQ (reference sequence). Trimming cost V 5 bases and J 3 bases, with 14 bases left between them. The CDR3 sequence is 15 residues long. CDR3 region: CASSPLGEGKNIQYF. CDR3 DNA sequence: TGTGCCAGCAGCCCGCTAGGCGAGGGCAAAAACATTCAGTACTTC.

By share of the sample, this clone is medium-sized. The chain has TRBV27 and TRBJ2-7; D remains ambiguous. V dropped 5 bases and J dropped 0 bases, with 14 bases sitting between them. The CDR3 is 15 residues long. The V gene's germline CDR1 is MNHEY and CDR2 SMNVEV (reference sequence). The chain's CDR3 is CASSLGVYGSYEQYF. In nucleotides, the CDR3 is TGTGCCAGCAGTCTTGGAGTCTATGGCTCCTACGAGCAGTACTTC.

DNA for the CDR3: TGTGCCAGTAGTATACCAAAAAACAGGGGGGTCGGCACTGAAGCTTTCTTT. Translated, it gives CASSIPKNRGVGTEAFF. The chain employs TRBV19 and TRBJ1-1; 8 bases line up with TRBD1. Germline lookup yields CDR1 LNHDA and CDR2 SQIVND (reference sequence). The CDR3 covers 17 residues. The J segment lost 4 bases and the V segment lost 2 bases, leaving 12 bases of the junction unmatched. The variable domain in full, with the rest retrieved from reference TRBV19 and TRBJ1-1, is DGGITQSPKYLFRKEGQNVTLSCEQNLNHDAMYWYRQDPGQGLRLIYYSQIVNDFQKGDIAEGYSVSREKKESFPLTVTSAQKNPTAFYLCASSIPKNRGVGTEAFFGQGTRLTVV.

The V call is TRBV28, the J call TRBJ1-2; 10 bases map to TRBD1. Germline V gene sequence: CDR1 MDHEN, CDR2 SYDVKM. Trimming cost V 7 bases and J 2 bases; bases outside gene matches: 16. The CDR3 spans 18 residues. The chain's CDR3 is CASNTNVLDRGRNYGYTF. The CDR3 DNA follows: TGTGCCAGCAACACGAATGTCCTCGACAGGGGGCGGAACTATGGCTACACCTTC.

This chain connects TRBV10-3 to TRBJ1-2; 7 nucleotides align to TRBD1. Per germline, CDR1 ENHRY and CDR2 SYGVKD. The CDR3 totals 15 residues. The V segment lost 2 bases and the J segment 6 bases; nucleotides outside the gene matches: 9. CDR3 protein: CAISERGQAGNGYTF. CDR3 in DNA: TGTGCCATCAGTGAGCGCGGACAGGCGGGCAATGGCTACACCTTC.

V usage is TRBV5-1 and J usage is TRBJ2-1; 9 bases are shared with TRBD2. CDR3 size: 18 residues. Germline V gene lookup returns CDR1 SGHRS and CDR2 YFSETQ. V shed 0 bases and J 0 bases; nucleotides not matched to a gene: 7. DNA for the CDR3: TGCGCCAGCAGCTTGGATCTCTCTAGCGGGATCTCCTACAATGAGCAGTTCTTC. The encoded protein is CASSLDLSSGISYNEQFF. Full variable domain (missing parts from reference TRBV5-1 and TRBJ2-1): KAGVTQTPRYLIKTRGQQVTLSCSPISGHRSVSWYQQTPGQGLQFLFEYFSETQRNKGNFPGRFSGRQFSNSRSEMNVSTLELGDSALYLCASSLDLSSGISYNEQFFGPGTRLTVL.

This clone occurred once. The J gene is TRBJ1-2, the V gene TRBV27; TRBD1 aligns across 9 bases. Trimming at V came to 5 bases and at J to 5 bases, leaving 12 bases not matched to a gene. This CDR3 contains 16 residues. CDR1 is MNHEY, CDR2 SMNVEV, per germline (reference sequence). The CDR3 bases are TGTGCCAGCAGTGAACAGGGGGCGACCAGAATATATGGCTACACCTTC. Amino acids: CASSEQGATRIYGYTF.

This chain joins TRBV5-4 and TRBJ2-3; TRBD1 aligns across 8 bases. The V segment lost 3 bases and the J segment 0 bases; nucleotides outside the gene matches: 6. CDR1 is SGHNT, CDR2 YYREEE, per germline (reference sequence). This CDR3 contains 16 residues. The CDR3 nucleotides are TGTGCCAGCAGCTCCTCGGACAGGGCGAGCACAGATACGCAGTATTTT. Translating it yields CASSSSDRASTDTQYF.

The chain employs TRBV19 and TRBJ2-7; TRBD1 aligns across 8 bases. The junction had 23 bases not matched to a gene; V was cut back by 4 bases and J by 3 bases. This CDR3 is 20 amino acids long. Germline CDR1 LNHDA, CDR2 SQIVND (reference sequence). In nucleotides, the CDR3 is TGTGCCAGTAGTAATCTGGCCGGGACAGGAGACAGTCTAACTGGCTACGAGCAGTACTTC. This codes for CASSNLAGTGDSLTGYEQYF.

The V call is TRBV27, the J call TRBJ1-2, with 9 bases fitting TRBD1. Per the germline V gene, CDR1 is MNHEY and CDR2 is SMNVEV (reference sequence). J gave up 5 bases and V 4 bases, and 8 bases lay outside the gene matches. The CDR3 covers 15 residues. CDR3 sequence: CASSSRVGQGYGYTF. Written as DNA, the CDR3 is TGTGCCAGCAGTTCGCGAGTCGGACAGGGGTATGGCTACACCTTC.

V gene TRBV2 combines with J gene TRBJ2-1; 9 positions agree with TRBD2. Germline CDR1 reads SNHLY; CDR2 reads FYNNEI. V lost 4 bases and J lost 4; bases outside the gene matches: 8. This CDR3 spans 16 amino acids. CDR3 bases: TGTGCCAGCAGTGTAGGAGAGACTAGCGGATACAATGAGCAGTTCTTC. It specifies CASSVGETSGYNEQFF. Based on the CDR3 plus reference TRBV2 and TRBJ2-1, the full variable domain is EPEVTQTPSHQVTQMGQEVILRCVPISNHLYFYWYRQILGQKVEFLVSFYNNEISEKSEIFDDQFSVERPDGSNFTLKIRSTKLEDSAMYFCASSVGETSGYNEQFFGPGTRLTVL.

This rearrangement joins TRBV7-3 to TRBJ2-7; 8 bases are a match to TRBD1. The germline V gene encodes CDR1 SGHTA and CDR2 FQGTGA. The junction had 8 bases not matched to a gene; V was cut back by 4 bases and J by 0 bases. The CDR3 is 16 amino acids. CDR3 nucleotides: TGTGCCAGCAGCTCCGCGGGACAGGTCCTCTCCTACGAGCAGTACTTC. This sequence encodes CASSSAGQVLSYEQYF. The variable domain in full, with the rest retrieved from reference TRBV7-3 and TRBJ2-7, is GAGVSQTPSNKVTEKGKYVELRCDPISGHTALYWYRQSLGQGPEFLIYFQGTGAADDSGLPNDRFFAVRPEGSVSTLKIQRTERGDSAVYLCASSSAGQVLSYEQYFGPGTRLTVT.

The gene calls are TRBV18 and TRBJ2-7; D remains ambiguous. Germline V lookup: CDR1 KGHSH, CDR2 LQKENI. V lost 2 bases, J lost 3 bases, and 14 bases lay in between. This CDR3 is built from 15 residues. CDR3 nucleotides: TGTGCCAGCTCACCAGAAGAGCGCCTCCACTACGAGCAGTACTTC. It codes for CASSPEERLHYEQYF.

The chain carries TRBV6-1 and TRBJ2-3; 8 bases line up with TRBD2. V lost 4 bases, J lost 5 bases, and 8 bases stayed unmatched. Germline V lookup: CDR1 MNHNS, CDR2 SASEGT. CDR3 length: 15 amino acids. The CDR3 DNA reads TGTGCCAGCAGTGTCCTAAGCGGGAGTGGAGATACGCAGTATTTT. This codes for CASSVLSGSGDTQYF.

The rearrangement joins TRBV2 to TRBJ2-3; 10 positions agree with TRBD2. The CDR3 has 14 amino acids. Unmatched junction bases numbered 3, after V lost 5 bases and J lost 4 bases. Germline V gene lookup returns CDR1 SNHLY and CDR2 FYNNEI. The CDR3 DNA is TGTGCCAGCAGTTGGACTAGCGGCTCAGATACGCAGTATTTT. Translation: CASSWTSGSDTQYF.

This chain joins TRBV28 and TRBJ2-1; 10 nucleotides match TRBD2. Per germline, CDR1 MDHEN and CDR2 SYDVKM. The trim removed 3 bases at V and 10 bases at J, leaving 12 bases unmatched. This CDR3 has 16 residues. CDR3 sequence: CASSLASGSTVFEQFF. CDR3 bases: TGTGCCAGCAGTTTGGCTAGCGGGAGTACTGTCTTCGAGCAGTTCTTC.

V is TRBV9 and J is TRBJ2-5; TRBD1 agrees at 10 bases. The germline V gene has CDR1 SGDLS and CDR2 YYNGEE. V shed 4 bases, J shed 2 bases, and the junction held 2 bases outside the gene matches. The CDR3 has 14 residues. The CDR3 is CASSMGQGQETQYF. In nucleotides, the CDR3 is TGTGCCAGCAGCATGGGACAGGGGCAAGAGACCCAGTACTTC.

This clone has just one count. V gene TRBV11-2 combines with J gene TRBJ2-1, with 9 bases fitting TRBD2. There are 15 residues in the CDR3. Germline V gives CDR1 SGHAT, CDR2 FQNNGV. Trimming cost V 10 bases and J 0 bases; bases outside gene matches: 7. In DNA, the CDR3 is TGTGCCACCGAGTCTAGCGGGATCTCCTACAATGAGCAGTTCTTC. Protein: CATESSGISYNEQFF.

CDR3: CASSLYTQGSGETQYF. The CDR3 bases are TGTGCCAGCAGTTTGTATACACAGGGGTCAGGGGAGACCCAGTACTTC. This rearrangement joins TRBV28 to TRBJ2-5; 7 positions agree with TRBD1. This CDR3 has 16 residues. Germline V CDR1 and CDR2: MDHEN, SYDVKM. The trim removed 3 bases at V and 5 bases at J, leaving 12 bases unmatched.

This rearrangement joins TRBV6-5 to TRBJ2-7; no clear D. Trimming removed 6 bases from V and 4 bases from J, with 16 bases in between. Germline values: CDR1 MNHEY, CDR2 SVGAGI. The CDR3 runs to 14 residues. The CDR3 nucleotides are TGTGCCAGCAGCCCCGGGTTCCCCCAATACGAGCAGTACTTC. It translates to CASSPGFPQYEQYF.

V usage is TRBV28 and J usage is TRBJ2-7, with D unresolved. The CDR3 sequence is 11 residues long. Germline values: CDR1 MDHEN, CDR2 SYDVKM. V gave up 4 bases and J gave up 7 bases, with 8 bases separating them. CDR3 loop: CASSYAREQYF. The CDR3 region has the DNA TGTGCCAGCAGTTATGCTAGGGAGCAGTACTTC.

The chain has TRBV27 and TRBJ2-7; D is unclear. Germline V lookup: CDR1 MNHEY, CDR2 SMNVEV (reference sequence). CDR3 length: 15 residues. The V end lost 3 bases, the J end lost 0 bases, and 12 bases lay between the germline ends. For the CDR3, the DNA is TGTGCCAGCAGTTTCAGGTACGGAAGCTCCTACGAGCAGTACTTC. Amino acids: CASSFRYGSSYEQYF.